The clone carrying this T cell receptor (beta chain) has a handful of counts. This specimen comes from a study of regulatory T cells in long-lasting Graves disease. Documented time point: newly diagnosed GD, antithyroid drugs for less than 3 months. After RNA was extracted from PBMCs, the TCR library was made from it. Building the TCR beta libraries relied on iRepertoire HTBI primers, and CDR3 regions underwent Arm-PCR. One entry per CDR3 protein, called by TCRdb with MiXCR from the multiplex PCR reads. The data contain about 360,000 distinct CDR3 sequences, about 16% of them singletons. CDR1 is SNHLY and CDR2 is FYNNEI in the germline V gene. Trimming cost V 6 bases and J 0 bases, with 15 bases left between them. There are 16 residues in the CDR3. The sample was also reused in another study, on T cells in Graves' hyperthyroidism and ophthalmopathy.

The material was peripheral blood mononuclear cells (PBMCs), obtained at new diagnosis, from a patient treated with antithyroid drugs. The clonotype was recovered from a woman under 30 with Graves disease. The chain couples TRBV2 to TRBJ1-3; no clear D. The CDR3 sequence is CASSETAEVSGNTIYF. The CDR3 nucleotides read TGTGCCAGCAGCGAAACCGCAGAGGTCTCTGGAAACACCATATATTTT.